A selection of T cell receptor beta chains follows, all from one sample in a study of blood T cell repertoires in COVID-19. Some clones are missing from TCRdb's copy, which holds only in-frame ones; the method was immunoSEQ multiplex PCR. The sample holds about 260,000 clones, more than 80% seen once. The sequenced material came from peripheral blood. Source of these receptors: a woman aged 35 to 49 with acute or convalescent COVID-19. The CDR3 runs from the conserved cysteine through the conserved F or W. The D gene is left open where the match is weak. Rows may omit the clone size; those that give it use once, few, many or a size class.

TRBJ1-4,-,TRBV29-1,TRBD1,TGCAGCGTCTCAACAGCAGGTCAGGGGGGAAAACTGTTTTTT,CSVSTAGQGGKLFF
TRBJ2-2,-,TRBV5-1,-,TGCGCCAGCAGCTTGGCCCCAGGGGCGGTTCCCGGGGAGCTGTTTTTT,CASSLAPGAVPGELFF
TRBJ1-2,-,TRBV6-1,TRBD1,TGTGCCAGCAGTGAAGGGACAGGGAACTATGGCTACACCTTC,CASSEGTGNYGYTF
TRBJ2-5,-,TRBV19,-,TGTGCCAGTAGTATGGGCCAGCAAGAGACCCAGTACTTC,CASSMGQQETQYF
TRBJ1-4,many,TRBV28,TRBD1,TGTGCCAGCAGCTTCCCCGGGACAGGGAATGAAAAACTGTTTTTT,CASSFPGTGNEKLFF
TRBJ1-1,-,TRBV12-2,-,TGTGCAAGTCGCCCCAAGAGGGGGGGCCGAACTGAAGCTTTCTTT,CASRPKRGGRTEAFF
TRBJ2-2,-,TRBV6-6,TRBD2,TGTGCCAGCAGCCCCCGGGGGGGGCGCACCGGGGAGCTGTTTTTT,CASSPRGGRTGELFF
TRBJ2-1,-,TRBV6-6,-,TGTGCCAGCACCAAAGTCCGGGATGAGCAGTTCTTC,CASTKVRDEQFF
TRBJ1-2,-,TRBV19,-,TGTGCCAGTAGAACAACAGGTGGCTACACCTTC,CASRTTGGYTF
TRBJ2-1,-,TRBV3-1/TRBV3-2,TRBD1,TGTGCCAGCAGTGACAGGGTCCATGAGCAGTTCTTC,CASSDRVHEQFF
TRBJ1-3,-,TRBV5-8,TRBD1,TGTGCCAGCAGCTTGGCGGGACAGGGACGTGGAAACACCATATATTTT,CASSLAGQGRGNTIYF
TRBJ2-4,-,TRBV6-1,TRBD1,TGTGCCAGCAGTGCCACCGGGACAGGGACCTCTTCGCTAGCCAAAAACATTCAGTACTTC,CASSATGTGTSSLAKNIQYF
TRBJ2-1,-,TRBV14,-,TGTGCCAGCAGCGGGCAGGGGACCCTTCGGAGCGAGCAGTTCTTC,CASSGQGTLRSEQFF
TRBJ1-1,-,TRBV14,-,TGTGCCAGCAGCCCCTGGAGGTTTTCGGGGGGAGGCACTGAAGCTTTCTTT,CASSPWRFSGGGTEAFF
TRBJ1-5,-,TRBV19,TRBD1,TGTGCCAGTGGACAGGGGGGAGGAGGGCCCCAGCATTTT,CASGQGGGGPQHF
TRBJ2-1,once,TRBV11-3,TRBD2,TGTGCCAGCAGCTTAAGTGGGACTAGCGGGGGCCTGAGCTCCTACAATGAGCAGTTCTTC,CASSLSGTSGGLSSYNEQFF
TRBJ1-1,-,TRBV6-5,TRBD1,TGTGCCAGCAGTAGACAGGGGTTGGAGAACACTGAAGCTTTCTTT,CASSRQGLENTEAFF
TRBJ1-2,-,TRBV7-9,TRBD1,TGTGCCAGCAGCTTACAGGGGGCGGGCTACACCTTC,CASSLQGAGYTF
TRBJ1-2,few,TRBV7-2,-,TGTGCCAGCAGCCCCCCGGAAGGGGTTAACTATGGCTACACCTTC,CASSPPEGVNYGYTF
TRBJ1-1,-,TRBV2,-,TGTGCCAGCAGTCCGATCAGGGTGAGAACTGAAGCTTTCTTT,CASSPIRVRTEAFF
TRBJ2-3,-,TRBV25-1,TRBD1,TGTGCCAGCAGTGAATTAAGGGGGCCTAGCACAGATACGCAGTATTTT,CASSELRGPSTDTQYF
TRBJ1-1,-,TRBV10-3,TRBD1,TGTGCCACCCATGGGACAGCAAAGAACACTGAAGCTTTCTTT,CATHGTAKNTEAFF
TRBJ1-5,-,TRBV3-1/TRBV3-2,TRBD1,TGTGCCAGCAGTCGGACAGGGAGTCAGCCCCAGCATTTT,CASSRTGSQPQHF
TRBJ1-4,-,TRBV5-1,-,TGCGCCAGCAGCTTGGGCAGGCCAACTAATGAAAAACTGTTTTTT,CASSLGRPTNEKLFF
TRBJ2-5,few,TRBV3-1/TRBV3-2,-,TGTGCCAGCAGCCAAGACTTGGGCTCCGAGACCCAGTACTTC,CASSQDLGSETQYF
TRBJ2-2,-,TRBV2,TRBD2,TGTGCCAGCAGTTCGCTGGCGGAGGGACTAGCGGACACCGGGGAGCTGTTTTTT,CASSSLAEGLADTGELFF
TRBJ1-1,-,TRBV11-2,TRBD1,TGTGCCAGCAGCTTAGGGAGGGGGCTGACTACGACGAACACTGAAGCTTTCTTT,CASSLGRGLTTTNTEAFF
TRBJ1-2,-,TRBV12-3/TRBV12-4,-,TGTGCCAGCAGTTTAGCCGGGGTCTATGGCTACACCTTC,CASSLAGVYGYTF
TRBJ2-2,-,TRBV9,TRBD1,TGTGCCAGCAGCGTAGCTCAGGGGGCGGAAACCGGGGAGCTGTTTTTT,CASSVAQGAETGELFF
TRBJ2-5,-,TRBV19,-,TGTGCCAGTAGCAGGAATATACAAGAGACCCAGTACTTC,CASSRNIQETQYF
TRBJ2-1,-,TRBV4-1,TRBD2,TGCGCCAGCAGGGGACTAGCGGGTTACAATGAGCAGTTCTTC,CASRGLAGYNEQFF
TRBJ2-3,once,TRBV9,TRBD2,TGTGCCAGCAGCGTAGCGGGGGGTGGCACAGATACGCAGTATTTT,CASSVAGGGTDTQYF
TRBJ1-4,-,TRBV9,TRBD1,TGTGCCAGCAGCCCCCTGGGACAGGGGAGTGAAAAACTGTTTTTT,CASSPLGQGSEKLFF
TRBJ1-1,-,TRBV15,-,TGTGCCACCGGGGAAACAACTAGGGGGTTGAACACTGAAGCTTTCTTT,CATGETTRGLNTEAFF
TRBJ1-1,-,TRBV28,TRBD1,TGTGCCAGCAGTTTAACGGGCAGGGGGCGAACTGAAGCTTTCTTT,CASSLTGRGRTEAFF
TRBJ1-6,-,TRBV6-5,-,TGTGCCAGCAGTACGACAGAGTATAATTCACCCCTCCACTTT,CASSTTEYNSPLHF
TRBJ1-4,-,TRBV12-3/TRBV12-4,-,TGTGCCAGCAGTTTAGGGGTGTTGGGACACCTGTTTTTT,CASSLGVLGHLFF
TRBJ1-1,once,TRBV5-1,TRBD1,TGCGCCAGCAGCCAGACAGGGCCCCTAGGCACTGAAGCTTTCTTT,CASSQTGPLGTEAFF
TRBJ1-2,-,TRBV12-3/TRBV12-4,-,TGTGCCAGCAGTGAGAGATATGGCTACACCTTC,CASSERYGYTF
TRBJ2-5,once,TRBV9,TRBD2,TGTGCCAGCAGCGCTAGCGGGGGCACCGAGACCCAGTACTTC,CASSASGGTETQYF
TRBJ2-3,few,TRBV6-4,-,TGTGCCAGCAGTGACGGATACAGAACTAGCACAGATACGCAGTATTTT,CASSDGYRTSTDTQYF
TRBJ1-5,-,TRBV11-2,-,TGTGCCAGCAGCTTAAGAGGGCATCAGCCCCAGCATTTT,CASSLRGHQPQHF
TRBJ1-2,once,TRBV2,-,TGTGCCAGCAGTGGCGCCCGGGACAAGGACTATGGCTACACCTTC,CASSGARDKDYGYTF
TRBJ1-5,-,TRBV24-1,TRBD1,TGTGCCACCAGTGAAGACAGGGACGGGCCCCAGCATTTT,CATSEDRDGPQHF
TRBJ1-4,-,TRBV15,-,TGTGCCACCGGCATGGGGTTCGGGGCAACTAATGAAAAACTGTTTTTT,CATGMGFGATNEKLFF
TRBJ1-1,few,TRBV12-3/TRBV12-4,-,TGTGCCAGCAGTTTAGACGGGAACACTGAAGCTTTCTTT,CASSLDGNTEAFF
TRBJ1-2,-,TRBV5-6,TRBD1,TGTGCCAGCGCCCCGGGGGGACAGGAGATCATCTACACCTTC,CASAPGGQEIIYTF
TRBJ2-3,-,TRBV15,TRBD2,TGTGCCACCAGCAGAGATTTGGGGACTAGCGGACCGGGCACAGATACGCAGTATTTT,CATSRDLGTSGPGTDTQYF
TRBJ1-1,-,TRBV7-9,TRBD1,TGTGCCAGCAGCTTCACAGGGGTGAACACTGAAGCTTTCTTT,CASSFTGVNTEAFF
TRBJ1-4,-,TRBV20-1,-,TGCAGTGCTAGTATCCCCGCACAGTCGGCTGAAAAACTGTTTTTT,CSASIPAQSAEKLFF
TRBJ1-2,-,TRBV12-3/TRBV12-4,-,TGTGCCAGCAGTTCCCGGTCTAACTATGGCTACACCTTC,CASSSRSNYGYTF
TRBJ2-5,-,TRBV7-6,TRBD1,TGTGCCAGCAGCTTACCAAGGACAGGGGATGGGGAGACCCAGTACTTC,CASSLPRTGDGETQYF
TRBJ1-2,-,TRBV12-3/TRBV12-4,-,TGTGCCAGCACCTTGGGGCCCGCGTATGGCTACACCTTC,CASTLGPAYGYTF
TRBJ1-4,-,TRBV28,-,TGTGCCAGCAGCCCCGGGACTGGGAGAGAAAAACTGTTTTTT,CASSPGTGREKLFF
TRBJ1-2,-,TRBV9,-,TGTGCCAGCAGCGAGCCCACGGGGGGCTACACCTTC,CASSEPTGGYTF
TRBJ1-6,-,TRBV19,-,TGTGCCAGTAGGGGCGGGACTCAGTCACCCCTCCACTTT,CASRGGTQSPLHF
TRBJ1-5,once,TRBV6-2/TRBV6-3,-,TGTGCCAGCAGTCAGCAGGGAAGCAATCAGCCCCAGCATTTT,CASSQQGSNQPQHF
TRBJ2-6,-,TRBV18,TRBD1,TGTGCCAGCTCACCTACAACAGGGGCTGGGGCCAACGTCCTGACTTTC,CASSPTTGAGANVLTF
TRBJ1-2,-,TRBV10-1,TRBD1,TGCGCCAGCAGTGAGTCGAGGGGGCGCGGGGGCTACACCTTC,CASSESRGRGGYTF